The T cell receptor beta chain described here comes from a study of blood T cell repertoires in COVID-19. As for the study in general: Spain, Italy and the United States supplied samples that represented acute and convalescent COVID-19. T cells, B-cell-depleted T cells, or PBMCs supplied cDNA or gDNA.

Original analysis: Amplification with reference gene primers provided the estimates of nucleated cell counts. The method was immunoSEQ multiplex PCR; TCRdb's version includes in-frame clones alone and lacks a portion of them. Clone size and the V and J calls come from that table; the DNA yielded D and trimming. The table has about 130,000 clones, about 89% seen once. Germline V gene sequence: CDR1 SQVTM, CDR2 ANQGSEA. The trim removed 7 bases at V and 2 bases at J, leaving 6 bases unmatched. This CDR3 has 13 residues. Enrollment of patients from Seattle took place during active infection, with longitudinal follow-up.

V gene TRBV29-1 combines with J gene TRBJ1-2; 8 bases fit TRBD1. The sequencing sample was made of peripheral blood. This sequence was found in a woman in her 70s with COVID-19, enrolled during active disease. The CDR3 bases are TGCAGCGGGGGGACAGGAACAAACTATGGCTACACCTTC. Its translation is CSGGTGTNYGYTF.